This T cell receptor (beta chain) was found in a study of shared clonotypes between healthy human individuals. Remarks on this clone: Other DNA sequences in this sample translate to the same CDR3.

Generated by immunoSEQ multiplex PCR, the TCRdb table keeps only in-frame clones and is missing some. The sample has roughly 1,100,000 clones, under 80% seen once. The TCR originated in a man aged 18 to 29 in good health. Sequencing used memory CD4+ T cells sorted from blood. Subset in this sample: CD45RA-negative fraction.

This chain's CDR3 is CASRQYSFYEQYF. The DNA of the CDR3 is TGTGCCAGCAGGCAGTACTCCTTCTACGAGCAGTACTTC. The rearrangement joins TRBV2 to TRBJ2-7; D not certain. The germline V and J ends were trimmed by 6 bases and 3 bases, with 12 bases remaining between them. The CDR3 has 13 amino acids. Germline V gives CDR1 SNHLY, CDR2 FYNNEI.